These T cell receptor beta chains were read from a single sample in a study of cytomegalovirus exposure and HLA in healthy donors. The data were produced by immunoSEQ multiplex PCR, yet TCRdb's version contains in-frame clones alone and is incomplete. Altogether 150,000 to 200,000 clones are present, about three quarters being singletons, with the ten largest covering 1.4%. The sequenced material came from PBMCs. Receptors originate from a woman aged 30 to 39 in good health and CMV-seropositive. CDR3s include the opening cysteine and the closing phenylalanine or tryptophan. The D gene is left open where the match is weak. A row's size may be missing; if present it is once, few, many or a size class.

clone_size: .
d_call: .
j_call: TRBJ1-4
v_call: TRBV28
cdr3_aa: CASRNYATNEKLFF
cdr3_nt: TGTGCCAGCAGAAACTACGCAACTAATGAAAAACTGTTTTTT

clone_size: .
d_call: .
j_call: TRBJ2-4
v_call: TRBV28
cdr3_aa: CASISAGFLAKNIQYF
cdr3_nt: TGTGCCAGCATTTCCGCGGGGTTCCTGGCCAAAAACATTCAGTACTTC

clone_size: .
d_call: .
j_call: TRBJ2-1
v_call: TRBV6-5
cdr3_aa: CASSYLSAGYNEQFF
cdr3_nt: TGTGCCAGCAGTTACTTGTCGGCGGGTTACAATGAGCAGTTCTTC

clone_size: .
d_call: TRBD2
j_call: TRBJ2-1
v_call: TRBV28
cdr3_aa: CASRLRTSLNEQFF
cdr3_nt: TGTGCCAGCAGATTGAGGACTAGCCTCAATGAGCAGTTCTTC

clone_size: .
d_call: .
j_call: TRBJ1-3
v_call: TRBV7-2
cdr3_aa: CASSVQVNGNTIYF
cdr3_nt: TGTGCCAGCAGCGTACAGGTTAATGGAAACACCATATATTTT

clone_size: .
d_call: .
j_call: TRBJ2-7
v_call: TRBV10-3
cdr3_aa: CAISLDREGNEQYF
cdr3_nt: TGTGCCATCAGTCTGGACAGGGAGGGTAACGAGCAGTACTTC

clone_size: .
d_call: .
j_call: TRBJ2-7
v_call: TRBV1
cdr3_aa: CTSSQDEGSSYEQYF
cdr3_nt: TGCACCAGCAGCCAAGATGAGGGTTCTTCCTACGAGCAGTACTTC

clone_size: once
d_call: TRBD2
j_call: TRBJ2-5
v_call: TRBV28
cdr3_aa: CASSQGTSGSETQYF
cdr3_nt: TGTGCCAGCAGCCAGGGGACTAGCGGGAGTGAGACCCAGTACTTC

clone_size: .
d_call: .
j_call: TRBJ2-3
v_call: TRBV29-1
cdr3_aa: CSVGGELSDTQYF
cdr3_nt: TGCAGCGTGGGTGGAGAATTATCAGATACGCAGTATTTT

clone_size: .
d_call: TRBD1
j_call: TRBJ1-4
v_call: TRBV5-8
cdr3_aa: CASNTRGLTNEKLFF
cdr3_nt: TGTGCCAGCAACACCAGGGGGCTGACTAATGAAAAACTGTTTTTT

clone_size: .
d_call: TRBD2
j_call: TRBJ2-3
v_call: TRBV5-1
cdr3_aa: CASTQLGLAGTDTQYF
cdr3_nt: TGCGCCAGCACCCAACTGGGACTAGCGGGAACAGATACGCAGTATTTT

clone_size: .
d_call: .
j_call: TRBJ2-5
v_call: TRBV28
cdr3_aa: CASSSPSQETQYF
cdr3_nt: TGTGCCAGCAGTTCACCCAGCCAAGAGACCCAGTACTTC

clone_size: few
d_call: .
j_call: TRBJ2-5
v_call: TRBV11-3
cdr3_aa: CASSQWTAQETQYF
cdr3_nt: TGTGCCAGCAGTCAGTGGACAGCCCAAGAGACCCAGTACTTC

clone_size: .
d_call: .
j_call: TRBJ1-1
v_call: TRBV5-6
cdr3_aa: CASSLVPPLQLNTEAFF
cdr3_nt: TGTGCCAGCAGCCTTGTCCCTCCGCTACAGCTGAACACTGAAGCTTTCTTT

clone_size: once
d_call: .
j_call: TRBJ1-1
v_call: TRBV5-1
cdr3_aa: CASRRAGNTEAFF
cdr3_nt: TGCGCCAGTCGCAGGGCAGGAAACACTGAAGCTTTCTTT

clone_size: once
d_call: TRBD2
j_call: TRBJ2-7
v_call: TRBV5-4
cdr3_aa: CASSLGLAGGLDEQYF
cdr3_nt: TGTGCCAGCAGCTTGGGACTAGCGGGAGGATTGGACGAGCAGTACTTC

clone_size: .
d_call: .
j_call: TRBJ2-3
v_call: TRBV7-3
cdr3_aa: CASSLTGAHGDTQYF
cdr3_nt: TGTGCCAGCAGCTTAACGGGGGCACACGGAGATACGCAGTATTTT

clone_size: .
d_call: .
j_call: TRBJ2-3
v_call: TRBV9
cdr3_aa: CASSVAGNTQYF
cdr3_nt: TGTGCCAGCAGCGTAGCGGGGAATACGCAGTATTTT

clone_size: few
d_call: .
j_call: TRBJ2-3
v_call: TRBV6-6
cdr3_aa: CASSYQTSTDTQYF
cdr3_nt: TGTGCCAGCAGTTACCAGACTAGCACAGATACGCAGTATTTT

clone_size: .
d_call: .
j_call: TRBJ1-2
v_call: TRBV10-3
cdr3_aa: CARGPSLDRPYGGYTF
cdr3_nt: TGTGCCAGAGGCCCTTCCCTCGACAGGCCTTATGGAGGCTACACCTTC

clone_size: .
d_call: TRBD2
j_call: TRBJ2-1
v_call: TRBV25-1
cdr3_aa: CASSGRGAGGPGDEQFF
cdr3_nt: TGTGCCAGCAGCGGCCGCGGAGCGGGAGGGCCAGGGGATGAGCAGTTCTTC

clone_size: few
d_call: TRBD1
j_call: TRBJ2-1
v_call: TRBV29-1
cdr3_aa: CSVDRGQRVYNEQFF
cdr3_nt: TGCAGCGTTGATAGGGGACAGCGCGTCTACAATGAGCAGTTCTTC

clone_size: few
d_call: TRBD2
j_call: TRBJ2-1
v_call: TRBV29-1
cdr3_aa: CSSRLAGSYNEQFF
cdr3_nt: TGCAGCTCCCGACTAGCGGGAAGCTACAATGAGCAGTTCTTC

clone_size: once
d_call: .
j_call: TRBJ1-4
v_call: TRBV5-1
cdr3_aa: CASSLEGAVTNEKLFF
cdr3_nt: TGCGCCAGCAGCTTGGAAGGGGCCGTTACTAATGAAAAACTGTTTTTT

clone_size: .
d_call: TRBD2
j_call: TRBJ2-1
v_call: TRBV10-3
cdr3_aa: CAISEAGGINEQFF
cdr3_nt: TGTGCCATCAGTGAAGCGGGAGGTATTAATGAGCAGTTCTTC

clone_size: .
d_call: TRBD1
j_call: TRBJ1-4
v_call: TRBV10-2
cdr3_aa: CASSERGTGNEKLFF
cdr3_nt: TGCGCCAGCAGTGAGAGGGGGACAGGGAATGAAAAACTGTTTTTT

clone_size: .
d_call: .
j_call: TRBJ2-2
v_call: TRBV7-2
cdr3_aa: CASSPSPTQPGELFF
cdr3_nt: TGTGCCAGCAGCCCCAGTCCCACCCAACCCGGGGAGCTGTTTTTT

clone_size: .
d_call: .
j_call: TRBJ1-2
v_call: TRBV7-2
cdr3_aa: CASSLDQGLYGYTF
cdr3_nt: TGTGCCAGCAGTTTAGACCAGGGGCTCTATGGCTACACCTTC

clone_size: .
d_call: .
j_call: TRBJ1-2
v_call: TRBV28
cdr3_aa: CASSLGAGIFYGYTF
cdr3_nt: TGTGCCAGCAGTTTGGGGGCAGGAATTTTCTATGGCTACACCTTC

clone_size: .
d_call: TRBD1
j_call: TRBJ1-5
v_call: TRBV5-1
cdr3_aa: CASSVTGGNQPQHF
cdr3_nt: TGCGCCAGCAGCGTGACAGGGGGCAATCAGCCCCAGCATTTT

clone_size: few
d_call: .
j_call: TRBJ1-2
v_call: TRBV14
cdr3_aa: CASSQDHSLYGYTF
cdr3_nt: TGTGCCAGCAGCCAAGATCACAGTCTCTATGGCTACACCTTC

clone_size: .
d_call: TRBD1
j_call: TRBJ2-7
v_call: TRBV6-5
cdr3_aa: CASQKQGLGYEQYF
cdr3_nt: TGTGCCAGCCAAAAACAGGGGCTGGGGTACGAGCAGTACTTC

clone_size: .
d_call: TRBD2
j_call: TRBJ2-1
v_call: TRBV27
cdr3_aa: CASSRLAGEPFEFF
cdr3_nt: TGTGCCAGCAGTCGGCTAGCGGGAGAGCCTTTTGAGTTCTTC

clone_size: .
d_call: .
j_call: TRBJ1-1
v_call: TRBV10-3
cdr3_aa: CAISEDPTGAFF
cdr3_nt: TGTGCCATCAGTGAGGATCCAACCGGAGCTTTCTTT

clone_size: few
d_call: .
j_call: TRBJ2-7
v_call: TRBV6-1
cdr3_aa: CASSEWAVGSSYEQYF
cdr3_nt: TGTGCCAGCAGTGAATGGGCAGTTGGTTCCTCCTACGAGCAGTACTTC

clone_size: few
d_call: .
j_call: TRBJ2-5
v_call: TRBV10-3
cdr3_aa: CAISAREREETQYF
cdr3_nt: TGTGCCATCAGTGCCCGGGAGAGAGAGGAGACCCAGTACTTC

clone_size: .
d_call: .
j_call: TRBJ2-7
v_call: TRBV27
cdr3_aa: CASSFGPEAYEQYF
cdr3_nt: TGTGCCAGCAGTTTCGGCCCGGAGGCCTACGAGCAGTACTTC

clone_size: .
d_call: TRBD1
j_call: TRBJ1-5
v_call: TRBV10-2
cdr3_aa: CASSDPSGTGGSFSNQPQHF
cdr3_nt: TGCGCCAGCAGTGATCCTTCCGGGACAGGGGGTTCATTTAGCAATCAGCCCCAGCATTTT

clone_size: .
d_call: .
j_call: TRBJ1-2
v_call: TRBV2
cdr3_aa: CASSVWDNNYGYTF
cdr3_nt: TGTGCCAGCAGTGTTTGGGACAACAACTATGGCTACACCTTC

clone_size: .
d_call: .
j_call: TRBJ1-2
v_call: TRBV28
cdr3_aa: CASSFPSGDRNYGYTF
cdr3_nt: TGTGCCAGCAGTTTTCCCTCCGGCGACAGGAACTATGGCTACACCTTC

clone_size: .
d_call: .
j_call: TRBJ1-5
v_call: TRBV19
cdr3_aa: CASRRRSNQPQHF
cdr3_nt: TGTGCCAGTAGACGTCGGAGCAATCAGCCCCAGCATTTT

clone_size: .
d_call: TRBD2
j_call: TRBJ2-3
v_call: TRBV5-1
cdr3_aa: CASFPGLAATDTQYF
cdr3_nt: TGCGCCAGCTTCCCGGGACTAGCGGCCACAGATACGCAGTATTTT

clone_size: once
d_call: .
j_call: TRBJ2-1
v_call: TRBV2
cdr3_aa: CASHPGEAYNEQFF
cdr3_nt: TGTGCCAGCCACCCGGGAGAAGCCTACAATGAGCAGTTCTTC

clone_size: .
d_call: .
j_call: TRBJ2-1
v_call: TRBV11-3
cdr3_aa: CASSLGEVPTNNEQFF
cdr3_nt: TGTGCCAGCAGCTTAGGTGAGGTCCCAACAAACAATGAGCAGTTCTTC

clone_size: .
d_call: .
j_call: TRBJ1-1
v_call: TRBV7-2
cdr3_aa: CASSFGQLNTEAFF
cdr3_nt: TGTGCCAGCAGCTTCGGACAGCTGAACACTGAAGCTTTCTTT

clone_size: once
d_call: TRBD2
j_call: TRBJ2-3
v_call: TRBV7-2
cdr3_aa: CASSPGRLAGTTDTQYF
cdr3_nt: TGTGCCAGCAGCCCTGGAAGGCTAGCGGGGACCACAGATACGCAGTATTTT

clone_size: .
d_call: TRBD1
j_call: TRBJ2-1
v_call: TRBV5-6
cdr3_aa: CASSPTGGVIQFF
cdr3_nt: TGTGCCAGCAGCCCGACAGGGGGCGTAATTCAGTTCTTC

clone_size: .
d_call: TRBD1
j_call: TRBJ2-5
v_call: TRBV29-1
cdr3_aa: CSAQGVQETQYF
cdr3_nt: TGCAGCGCACAGGGGGTCCAAGAGACCCAGTACTTC

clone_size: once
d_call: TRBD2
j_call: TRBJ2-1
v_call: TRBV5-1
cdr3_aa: CASSLRTSGDGQFF
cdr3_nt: TGCGCCAGCAGCCTCCGGACTAGCGGAGATGGGCAGTTCTTC

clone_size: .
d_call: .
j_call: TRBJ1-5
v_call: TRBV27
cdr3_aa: CASSPRTTDQPQHF
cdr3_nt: TGTGCCAGCAGTCCCCGGACTACCGATCAGCCCCAGCATTTT

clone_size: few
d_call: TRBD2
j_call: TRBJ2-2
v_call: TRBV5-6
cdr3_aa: CASSALARSSTGELFF
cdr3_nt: TGTGCCAGCAGCGCACTAGCGAGGTCGAGCACCGGGGAGCTGTTTTTT

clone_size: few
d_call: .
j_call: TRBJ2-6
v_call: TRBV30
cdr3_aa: CAWSRRGANVLTF
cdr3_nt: TGTGCCTGGAGTCGGAGAGGGGCCAACGTCCTGACTTTC

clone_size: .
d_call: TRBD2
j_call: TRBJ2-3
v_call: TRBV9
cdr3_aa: CASSEGLATDTQYF
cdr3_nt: TGTGCCAGCAGCGAGGGACTAGCGACAGATACGCAGTATTTT